These T cell receptor beta chains were read from a single sample in a study of blood T cell repertoires in COVID-19. Sequenced by immunoSEQ multiplex PCR; TCRdb stores in-frame clones only, minus some. The table records roughly 500,000 clones, approximately 83% of them present only once. The material sequenced was peripheral blood. Source of these receptors: a human donor in a cohort sampled during active COVID-19. Both conserved end residues are trimmed from each CDR3.

V: TRBV7-9; J: TRBJ2-3; CDR3: ASSPGSTDTQY
V: TRBV3-1/TRBV3-2; J: TRBJ2-1; CDR3: ASSPPFSGGASSYNEQF
V: TRBV5-8; J: TRBJ1-2; CDR3: ASSLVNTNYGYT
V: TRBV19; J: TRBJ2-2; CDR3: ASMVTGGAELF
V: TRBV30; J: TRBJ1-5; CDR3: AWSRTNPNQPQH
V: TRBV10-3; J: TRBJ2-2; CDR3: AIGRGSGRAGELF
V: TRBV24-1; J: TRBJ2-1; CDR3: ATSQSGTSNEQF
V: TRBV6-6; J: TRBJ2-5; CDR3: ASSLGGFQETQY
V: TRBV20-1; J: TRBJ2-5; CDR3: SASFGMTQY
V: TRBV18; J: TRBJ1-5; CDR3: ASSRGTDNQPQH
V: TRBV10-3; J: TRBJ1-1; CDR3: AISGDSPNTEAF
V: TRBV3-1/TRBV3-2; J: TRBJ2-7; CDR3: ASSTNRDRPYEQY
V: TRBV4-1; J: TRBJ2-2; CDR3: ASSLPPGLGWTGELF
V: TRBV19; J: TRBJ2-1; CDR3: ASRRNGGLNEQF
V: TRBV18; J: TRBJ2-1; CDR3: ASRHRGLSDNEQF
V: TRBV2; J: TRBJ2-5; CDR3: ASSEDRGRETQY
V: TRBV6-2/TRBV6-3; J: TRBJ1-2; CDR3: ASSYDRGPYGYT
V: TRBV4-1; J: TRBJ1-1; CDR3: ASSQGGTGTEAF
V: TRBV28; J: TRBJ2-7; CDR3: ASSVTNPYEQY
V: TRBV29-1; J: TRBJ1-3; CDR3: SVEGTGNTIY
V: TRBV6-5; J: TRBJ2-1; CDR3: ASRKGQPYLNEQF
V: TRBV19; J: TRBJ1-1; CDR3: ASKSGTGLRTTEAF
V: TRBV28; J: TRBJ1-5; CDR3: ASRWTGVSNQPQH
V: TRBV9; J: TRBJ2-3; CDR3: ASSETFSGRGTDTQY
V: TRBV28; J: TRBJ1-6; CDR3: AINRGDNSPLH
V: TRBV11-3; J: TRBJ2-1; CDR3: ASSRGVGLAGNNEQF
V: TRBV12-3/TRBV12-4; J: TRBJ2-5; CDR3: ASSFNVAQY
V: TRBV7-3; J: TRBJ2-7; CDR3: ASSSRGVSSNLA
V: TRBV7-3; J: TRBJ1-1; CDR3: ASSPQLNTEAF
V: TRBV30; J: TRBJ1-2; CDR3: AWTKIQDSAYGYT
V: TRBV5-1; J: TRBJ2-6; CDR3: ASSFEGSGANVLT
V: TRBV20-1; J: TRBJ2-7; CDR3: SASLAAGGSYEQY
V: TRBV28; J: TRBJ2-1; CDR3: ASRRTSGTNEQF
V: TRBV7-3; J: TRBJ2-3; CDR3: ASSLAPETSTDTQY
V: TRBV18; J: TRBJ2-7; CDR3: ASSPAPAYEQY
V: TRBV19; J: TRBJ1-6; CDR3: ASKDRTSPLH